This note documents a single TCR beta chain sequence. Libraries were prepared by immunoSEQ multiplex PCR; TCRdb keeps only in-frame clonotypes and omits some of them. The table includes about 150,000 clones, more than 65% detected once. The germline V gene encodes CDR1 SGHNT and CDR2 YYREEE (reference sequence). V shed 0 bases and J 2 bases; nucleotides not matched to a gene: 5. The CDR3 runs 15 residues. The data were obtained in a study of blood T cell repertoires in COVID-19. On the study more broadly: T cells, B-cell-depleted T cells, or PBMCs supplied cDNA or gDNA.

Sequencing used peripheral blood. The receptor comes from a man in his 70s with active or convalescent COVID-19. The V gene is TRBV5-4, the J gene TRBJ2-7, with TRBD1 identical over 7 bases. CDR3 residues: CASSLAQGVPYEQYF. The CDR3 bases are TGTGCCAGCAGCTTGGCCCAGGGGGTACCCTACGAGCAGTACTTC.